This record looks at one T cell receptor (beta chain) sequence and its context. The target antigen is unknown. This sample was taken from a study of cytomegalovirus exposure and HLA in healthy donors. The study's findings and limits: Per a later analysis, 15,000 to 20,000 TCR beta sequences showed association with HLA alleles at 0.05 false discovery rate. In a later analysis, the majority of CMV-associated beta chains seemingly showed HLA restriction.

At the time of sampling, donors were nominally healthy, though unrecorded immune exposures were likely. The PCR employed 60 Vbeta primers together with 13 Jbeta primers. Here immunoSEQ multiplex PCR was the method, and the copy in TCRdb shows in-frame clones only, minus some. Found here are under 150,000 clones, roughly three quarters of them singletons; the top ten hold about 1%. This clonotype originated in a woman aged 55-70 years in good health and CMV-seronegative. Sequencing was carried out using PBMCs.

DNA for the CDR3: TGTGCTAGTGGTTTCGACAGCCCCGGGACCCAGTACTTC. Amino acids: CASGFDSPGTQYF. V is TRBV12-5 and J is TRBJ2-5; D is possibly TRBD1 (5 bases). CDR1 and CDR2 from the germline V gene are LGHNT and FRNRAP. Trimming removed 3 bases at V and 7 bases at J, with 12 bases between. The CDR3 extends over 13 amino acids.